The clone carrying this T cell receptor (delta chain) turned up a few times. Translating this DNA gives a protein that differs at residue 4 from the TCRdb one, which belongs to a much larger clone; a read error is likely, and the protein shown is this translation. These data originate in a study of gamma-delta T cells after stem cell transplantation. TCRdb redid clone calling on the RT-PCR reads using CATT. This sample carries about 1,200 delta-chain clones, 2.5% to 3.5% of them seen once, and the ten largest clones take more than 25%. CDR3 size: 17 residues. V was clipped by 4 bases and J by 0 bases; unmatched bases: 7. Germline V lookup: CDR1 GEAIGNYY, CDR2 EKD.

The chain links TRDV2 to TRDJ1; 13 bases match TRDD3. The clonotype was recovered from a human donor. It is not recorded whose cells these are; they may come from a transplant donor. The sequencing input was gamma-delta T cells. DNA of the CDR3: TGTGCCTGTGAGACCCTACTGGGGGATACGGACACCGATAAACTCATCTTT. This codes for CACETLLGDTDTDKLIF.